This TCR beta chain was identified in a study of T cell responses to AZD1222 COVID-19 vaccine. Profiled with immunoSEQ multiplex PCR; TCRdb holds only in-frame clones, not every one. The sample has about 55,000 clones, approximately 84% seen once. This clone came up once. The source of this sequence is an adult in good health. Here the sequenced sample was peripheral blood, taken on day 0 of AZD1222 vaccination.

The CDR3, as DNA: TGTGCCAGTAGTATGGGGAGGACTAGCGGAGCCTCCTACGAGCAGTACTTC. Amino acids: CASSMGRTSGASYEQYF. The rearrangement uses TRBV19 and TRBJ2-7; the match to TRBD2 covers 10 bases. CDR3 length: 17 residues. Germline CDR1 is LNHDA and CDR2 is SQIVND (reference sequence). V was clipped by 3 bases and J by 0 bases; unmatched bases: 8.